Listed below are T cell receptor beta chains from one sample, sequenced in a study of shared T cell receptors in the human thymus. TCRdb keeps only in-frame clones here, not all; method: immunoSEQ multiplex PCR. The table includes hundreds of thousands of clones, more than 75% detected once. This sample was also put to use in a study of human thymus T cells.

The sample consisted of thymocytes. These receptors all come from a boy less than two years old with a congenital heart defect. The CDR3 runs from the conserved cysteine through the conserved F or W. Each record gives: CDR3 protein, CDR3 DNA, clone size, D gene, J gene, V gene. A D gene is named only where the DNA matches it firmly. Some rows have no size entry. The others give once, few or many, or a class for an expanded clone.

CASSRYRDLRETQYF	TGCGCCAGCAGCCGATACAGGGACCTAAGAGAGACCCAGTACTTC	.	.	TRBJ2-5	TRBV10-1
CASSAGTSYEQYF	TGTGCCAGCAGTGCCGGGACTAGCTACGAGCAGTACTTC	once	TRBD2	TRBJ2-7	TRBV27
CASSLEKAGGPRSYEQYF	TGTGCCAGCAGCTTAGAAAAAGCGGGAGGACCACGCTCCTACGAGCAGTACTTC	.	TRBD2	TRBJ2-7	TRBV11-3
CASSPLSGGMDNEQFF	TGTGCCAGCAGCCCCCTTTCAGGGGGTATGGACAATGAGCAGTTCTTC	.	TRBD1	TRBJ2-1	TRBV11-3
CASSLVSALPYEQYF	TGTGCCAGCAGCTTAGTTAGTGCGCTGCCCTACGAGCAGTACTTC	.	.	TRBJ2-7	TRBV7-2
CASSLAVSRLAIYEQYF	TGTGCCAGCAGCTTAGCGGTCTCACGACTGGCCATTTACGAGCAGTACTTC	.	.	TRBJ2-7	TRBV7-9
CASSPGTKKAETQYF	TGTGCCAGCAGTCCGGGGACTAAGAAGGCCGAGACCCAGTACTTC	.	TRBD2	TRBJ2-5	TRBV27
CASSLDRSLAREQYF	TGTGCCAGCAGCCTGGACAGGTCTTTAGCACGGGAGCAGTACTTC	.	TRBD1	TRBJ2-7	TRBV7-8
CASQLAGGDIQYF	TGTGCCAGCCAACTAGCGGGAGGCGACATTCAGTACTTC	once	TRBD2	TRBJ2-4	TRBV11-2
CASSFDPDRVVEKLFF	TGTGCCAGCAGCTTCGACCCAGACAGGGTGGTTGAAAAACTGTTTTTT	.	TRBD1	TRBJ1-4	TRBV4-2
CASIRQGALDEQYF	TGTGCCAGTATTAGACAGGGGGCTCTGGACGAGCAGTACTTC	.	TRBD1	TRBJ2-7	TRBV19
CASSSRTGGSNYGYTF	TGCGCCAGCAGCTCACGGACAGGGGGAAGTAATTATGGCTACACCTTC	.	TRBD1	TRBJ1-2	TRBV5-1
CASMGSQSYEQYF	TGTGCCAGCATGGGGAGCCAATCCTACGAGCAGTACTTC	.	.	TRBJ2-7	TRBV6-5
CASSAPDLKGYTF	TGCGCCAGCAGCGCCCCGGACTTAAAAGGCTACACCTTC	.	.	TRBJ1-2	TRBV5-1
CASSLLRGVSYNEQFF	TGTGCCAGCAGTTTGCTTCGGGGAGTTTCCTACAATGAGCAGTTCTTC	.	.	TRBJ2-1	TRBV27
CASSIEGGLADHEQYF	TGTGCCAGTAGTATAGAAGGAGGGCTAGCGGACCACGAGCAGTACTTC	.	TRBD2	TRBJ2-7	TRBV19
CASSEGQGEQYF	TGTGCCAGCAGTGAGGGACAGGGAGAGCAGTACTTC	.	TRBD1	TRBJ2-7	TRBV2
CASSQGQGSLEQYF	TGCGCCAGCAGCCAAGGACAGGGATCGCTCGAGCAGTACTTC	.	TRBD1	TRBJ2-7	TRBV5-1
CASSQETTSGPYNEQFF	TGCGCCAGCAGCCAAGAGACGACTAGCGGCCCATACAATGAGCAGTTCTTC	.	TRBD2	TRBJ2-1	TRBV4-1
CASSLGGLAGGPPYNEQFF	TGTGCCAGCAGCTTGGGGGGACTAGCGGGAGGGCCACCCTACAATGAGCAGTTCTTC	.	TRBD2	TRBJ2-1	TRBV5-4
CASSPEGFGDRGFYEQYF	TGTGCCAGCAGCCCGGAGGGCTTTGGGGACAGGGGGTTCTACGAGCAGTACTTC	.	TRBD1	TRBJ2-7	TRBV11-2
CASSSTVLAASSYEQYF	TGTGCCAGCAGCTCAACGGTCCTAGCGGCCAGCTCCTACGAGCAGTACTTC	.	TRBD2	TRBJ2-7	TRBV11-3
CASSRTGTSYNEQFF	TGTGCCAGCAGCCGAACCGGGACTAGCTACAATGAGCAGTTCTTC	.	TRBD2	TRBJ2-1	TRBV5-4
CASSLGGTGERSSNQPQHF	TGTGCCAGCAGTTTAGGAGGGACAGGGGAGCGTTCCAGCAATCAGCCCCAGCATTTT	.	TRBD1	TRBJ1-5	TRBV28
CASSEEGERDNSYEQYF	TGTGCCAGCAGTGAAGAAGGGGAAAGGGACAACTCCTACGAGCAGTACTTC	.	.	TRBJ2-7	TRBV6-1
CASSPRREGRAYEQYF	TGTGCCAGCTCACCACGACGGGAGGGACGGGCCTACGAGCAGTACTTC	few	TRBD2	TRBJ2-7	TRBV18
CAWGSSGRTYNEQFF	TGTGCCTGGGGGTCTAGCGGGAGGACCTACAATGAGCAGTTCTTC	.	TRBD2	TRBJ2-1	TRBV30
CASSSRGGNEQFF	TGTGCCAGCAGCTCCCGGGGGGGCAATGAGCAGTTCTTC	.	TRBD2	TRBJ2-1	TRBV7-9
CASSPAGAASYEQYF	TGTGCCAGCTCACCAGCGGGGGCAGCCTCCTACGAGCAGTACTTC	few	.	TRBJ2-7	TRBV18